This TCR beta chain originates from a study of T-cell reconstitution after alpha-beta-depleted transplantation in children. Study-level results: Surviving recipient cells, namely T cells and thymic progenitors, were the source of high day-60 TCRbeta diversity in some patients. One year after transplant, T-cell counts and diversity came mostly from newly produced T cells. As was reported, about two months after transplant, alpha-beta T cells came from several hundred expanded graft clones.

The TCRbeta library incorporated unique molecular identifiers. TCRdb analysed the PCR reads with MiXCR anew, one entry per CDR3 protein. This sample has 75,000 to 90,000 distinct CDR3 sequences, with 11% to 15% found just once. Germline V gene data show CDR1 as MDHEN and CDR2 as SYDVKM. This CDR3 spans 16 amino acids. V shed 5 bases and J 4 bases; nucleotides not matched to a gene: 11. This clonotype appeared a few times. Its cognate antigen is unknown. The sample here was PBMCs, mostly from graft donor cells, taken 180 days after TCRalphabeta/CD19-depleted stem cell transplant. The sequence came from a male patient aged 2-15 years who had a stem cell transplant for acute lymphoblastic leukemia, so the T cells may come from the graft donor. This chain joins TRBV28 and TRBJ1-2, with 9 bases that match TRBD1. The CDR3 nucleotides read TGTGCCAGCAGTCCCCCCCGGGGACAGGGACTCTATGGCTACACCTTC. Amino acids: CASSPPRGQGLYGYTF.